This T cell receptor (beta chain) originates from a study of T cell repertoires in cytomegalovirus infection. Study-wide background: Both CMV infection and a matching HLA type were indicated by public TCR beta signatures.

TCRdb reprocessed the reads via MiXCR and lists one record per CDR3 protein. The sample lists about 97,000 distinct CDR3 sequences, approximately 16% seen once, with 8% to 9.5% in the top ten. In this sample, this clonotype turned up a few times. The antigen remains undetermined. The length of the CDR3 is 15 residues. The V gene end was trimmed by 1 base and the J gene end by 4 bases; junction bases not matched to a gene: 5. Germline V gene lookup returns CDR1 MGHRA and CDR2 YSYEKL. Findings and caveats of the study: Cumulated frequencies of public TCR beta families served to identify carriers of CMV plus the relevant HLA. Dominating the ex vivo response were HLA-C-restricted CMV-specific TCR beta clonotypes.

The clonotype was recovered from a human donor in good health (CMV status not recorded). Some clones in this sample may be carry-over from other donors' samples. The sequenced sample consisted of PBMCs. The V gene is TRBV4-1, the J gene TRBJ1-2, with 8 nucleotides matching TRBD1. This chain's CDR3 is CASSQAGTGSYGYTF. CDR3 in DNA: TGCGCCAGCAGCCAAGCGGGGACAGGTTCCTATGGCTACACCTTC.